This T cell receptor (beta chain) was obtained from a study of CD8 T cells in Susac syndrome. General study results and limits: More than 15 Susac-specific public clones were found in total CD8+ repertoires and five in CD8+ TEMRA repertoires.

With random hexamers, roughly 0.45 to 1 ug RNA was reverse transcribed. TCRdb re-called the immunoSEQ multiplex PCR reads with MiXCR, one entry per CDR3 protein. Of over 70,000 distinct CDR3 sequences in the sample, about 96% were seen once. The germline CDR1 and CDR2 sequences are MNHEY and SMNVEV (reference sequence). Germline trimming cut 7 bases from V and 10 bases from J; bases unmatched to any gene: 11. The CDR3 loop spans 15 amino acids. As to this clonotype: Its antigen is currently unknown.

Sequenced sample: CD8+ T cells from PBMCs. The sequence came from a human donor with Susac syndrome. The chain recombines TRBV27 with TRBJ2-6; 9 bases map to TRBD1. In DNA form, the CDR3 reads TGTGCCAGCAAACTAACCGGGACAGGGTGGAACGTCCTGACTTTC. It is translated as CASKLTGTGWNVLTF.